These 26 T cell receptor beta chains were sequenced from one sample in a study of T cell repertoires in cytomegalovirus infection. In TCRdb, the reads were re-called with MiXCR into one record per CDR3 protein. The sample lists some 920,000 distinct CDR3 sequences; approximately 31% were seen once. Antigen specificity for these receptors is unknown. The sequencing used cultured CD8+ T cells from PBMCs, collected from culture after CMV antigen stimulation. These receptors all come from a human donor in good health (CMV status not recorded). Some clones in this sample may be carry-over from other donors' samples.

This clonotype was seen a handful of times. The rearrangement links TRBV7-8 to TRBJ2-5, with 7 bases fitting TRBD2. The CDR3 is 18 amino acids. The V gene end was trimmed by 2 bases and the J gene end by 1 base; junction bases not matched to a gene: 13. From germline, CDR1 is SGHVS and CDR2 FQNEAQ. The CDR3 loop reads CASSLSGGPPHTQETQYF. DNA for the CDR3: TGTGCCAGCAGCTTATCGGGGGGACCCCCCCATACCCAAGAGACCCAGTACTTC.

The V gene is TRBV19, the J gene TRBJ2-5; possible D gene TRBD2, 7 bases. The germline gives CDR1 LNHDA, CDR2 SQIVND (reference sequence). The V gene lost 1 base and the J gene lost 5 bases, with 14 bases spanning the gap. This CDR3 has 15 amino acids. The CDR3 loop is CASSIGWRGQETQYF. The CDR3 region has the DNA TGTGCCAGTAGTATAGGTTGGCGGGGGCAGGAGACCCAGTACTTC.

In its sample, this clonotype was seen many times. The chain couples TRBV12-3 or TRBV12-4 to TRBJ1-1; D unclear. The length of the CDR3 is 18 residues. V was clipped by 2 bases and J by 3 bases, with 22 bases between them. The CDR3 DNA follows: TGTGCCAGCAGTTTACTTCGGCTGCGCCCAACGGTCCACACTGAAGCTTTCTTT. It yields the protein CASSLLRLRPTVHTEAFF.

The chain employs TRBV7-6 and TRBJ2-2, with D perhaps TRBD1 (6 bases). Deletions cut 6 bases from V and 7 bases from J, with 18 bases between. Germline values: CDR1 SGHVS, CDR2 FNYEAQ. This CDR3 comprises 15 residues. CDR3 region: CASRELQGTDGELFF. As DNA, the CDR3 is TGTGCCAGCAGGGAATTACAGGGAACGGACGGGGAGCTGTTTTTT.

This clonotype has a handful of counts. This sequence joins TRBV19 and TRBJ1-2; TRBD1 is a possible D gene (6 bases). Germline CDR1 and CDR2: LNHDA and SQIVND (reference sequence). Trimming pared 6 bases from V and 8 bases from J, leaving 13 bases between. The CDR3 loop spans 12 amino acids. The DNA of the CDR3 is TGTGCCAGTAGAAGACAGGCCTTGGGCTACACCTTC. This translates into CASRRQALGYTF.

This chain connects TRBV27 to TRBJ2-7; D perhaps matches TRBD1 (6 bases). Trimming removed 3 bases at V and 7 bases at J, with 13 bases between. Germline CDR1 and CDR2: MNHEY and SMNVEV (reference sequence). CDR3 length equals 13 residues. Written as DNA, the CDR3 is TGTGCCAGCAGTTTGGGGACACATAGAGAGCAGTACTTC. This gives the protein CASSLGTHREQYF.

There are a few counts of this clonotype. The chain employs TRBV6-6 and TRBJ2-7, with no clear D. CDR3 length: 14 residues. The V end was cut by 0 bases, the J end by 4 bases, with 10 bases between. Germline CDR1 and CDR2: MNHNY and SVGAGI (reference sequence). In DNA form, the CDR3 reads TGTGCCAGCAGTTACTCGATTGTAAATTACGAGCAGTACGTC. Translating it yields CASSYSIVNYEQYV.

CDR3 protein: CASSRWGGTYNEQFF. As DNA, the CDR3 is TGTGCCAGTAGCCGCTGGGGGGGAACCTACAATGAGCAGTTCTTC. V and J are TRBV19 and TRBJ2-1; TRBD2 matches at 7 bases. Germline CDR1 is LNHDA and CDR2 is SQIVND (reference sequence). V lost 6 bases, J lost 2 bases, and 7 bases stayed unmatched. The CDR3 consists of 15 residues.

The chain joins TRBV6-5 to TRBJ2-3, with D perhaps given as TRBD1 or TRBD2 (5 bases each). Germline V gene data show CDR1 as MNHEY and CDR2 as SVGAGI. V was pared by 0 bases and J by 6 bases, with 13 bases between. The CDR3 consists of 15 residues. The CDR3 protein is CASSYSVRGVDTQYF. In nucleotides, the CDR3 is TGTGCCAGCAGTTACTCGGTCCGGGGCGTCGATACGCAGTATTTT.

The V call is TRBV12-3 or TRBV12-4, the J call TRBJ2-1, with TRBD1 matching over 11 bases. The length of the CDR3 is 13 residues. With 5 bases clipped from V and 10 bases from J, the junction kept 4 bases outside the gene matches. The CDR3 reads CASSRTGGSEQFF. For the CDR3, the DNA is TGTGCCAGCAGTAGGACAGGGGGCAGCGAGCAGTTCTTC.

The chain uses TRBV27 and TRBJ1-5; 7 nucleotides align to TRBD1. The ends lost 6 bases at V and 6 bases at J; junction bases unmatched: 8. The CDR3 length is 14 residues. From germline, CDR1 is MNHEY and CDR2 SMNVEV (reference sequence). CDR3 amino acids: CASRIAGGTQPQHF. The CDR3 DNA reads as TGTGCCAGCAGGATAGCAGGGGGTACTCAGCCCCAGCATTTT.

Notes on this clonotype: This may be a read error: a much more frequent sequence differs by one nucleotide. V and J are TRBV7-9 and TRBJ1-1; TRBD1 matches 7 bases. CDR1 and CDR2 from the germline V gene are SEHNR and FQNEAQ (reference sequence). CDR3 length: 12 residues. DNA for the CDR3: TGTGTCAGCAGCTTCCAGGGGGCTGAAGCTTTCTTT. This gives the protein CVSSFQGAEAFF.

The genes are TRBV28 and TRBJ1-5; tentative D call: TRBD1 (5 bases). The CDR3 runs to 15 residues. The germline V gene encodes CDR1 MDHEN and CDR2 SYDVKM. The V gene lost 6 bases and the J gene lost 3 bases, with 15 bases spanning the gap. The CDR3 DNA sequence: TGTGCCAGCAGCCCCCTCAGGGTCCCCAATCAGCCCCAGCATTTT. Its translation is CASSPLRVPNQPQHF. Combining the CDR3 with reference TRBV28 and TRBJ1-5 gives the whole variable domain DVKVTQSSRYLVKRTGEKVFLECVQDMDHENMFWYRQDPGLGLRLIYFSYDVKMKEKGDIPEGYSVSREKKERFSLILESASTNQTSMYLCASSPLRVPNQPQHFGDGTRLSIL.

This clonotype turned up a few times. The genes are TRBV9 and TRBJ1-1; TRBD1 might be the D (5 bases). The CDR3 has 15 residues. Germline values: CDR1 SGDLS, CDR2 YYNGEE. Trimming removed 0 bases from V and 2 bases from J, with 11 bases in between. CDR3 DNA sequence: TGTGCCAGCAGCGTAGAGGGACGCCCCAACACTGAAGCTTTCTTT. Its translation: CASSVEGRPNTEAFF.

The chain links TRBV2 to TRBJ1-1; D remains ambiguous. This CDR3 is built from 12 residues. Germline CDR1 SNHLY, CDR2 FYNNEI. The V and J ends lost 9 bases and 4 bases respectively, with 12 bases between them. CDR3 amino acids: CASDPRGTEAFF. As DNA, the CDR3 is TGTGCCAGTGACCCGCGGGGCACTGAAGCTTTCTTT.

This clonotype was seen a handful of times. The chain has TRBV5-5 and TRBJ2-1; possible D gene TRBD2, 5 bases. V was trimmed by 4 bases and J by 9 bases, leaving 8 bases between them. The CDR3 contains 11 residues. Germline V CDR1 and CDR2: SGHKS, YYEKEE (reference sequence). The CDR3 sequence is CASSGLFEQFF. In DNA, the CDR3 is TGTGCCAGCAGCGGACTCTTTGAGCAGTTCTTC. Variable domain in full (rest from reference TRBV5-5 and TRBJ2-1): DAGVTQSPTHLIKTRGQQVTLRCSPISGHKSVSWYQQVLGQGPQFIFQYYEKEERGRGNFPDRFSARQFPNYSSELNVNALLLGDSALYLCASSGLFEQFFGPGTRLTVL.

This clonotype was seen many times. This rearrangement joins TRBV7-6 to TRBJ2-1; D possibly corresponds to TRBD2 (6 bases). The length of the CDR3 is 16 residues. Trimming cost V 5 bases and J 9 bases, with 23 bases left between them. Germline CDR1 is SGHVS and CDR2 is FNYEAQ. DNA of the CDR3: TGTGCCAGCAGCCTTAAGGGCCTCGCCAAGGAGGGTGAGCAGTTCTTC. Translated: CASSLKGLAKEGEQFF.

The V and J genes are TRBV4-1 and TRBJ2-7, with D possibly being TRBD1 (6 bases). The germline gives CDR1 MGHRA, CDR2 YSYEKL. The CDR3 has 15 amino acids. V was shortened by 0 bases and J by 3 bases, with 12 bases between the two germline ends. Here the CDR3 reads CASSQDDRSFYEQYF. The CDR3 nucleotides are TGCGCCAGCAGCCAAGATGACAGGTCGTTCTACGAGCAGTACTTC.

This clonotype was detected only a few times. J is TRBJ2-2 and V is TRBV7-2; 8 bases line up with TRBD2. Germline V lookup: CDR1 SGHTA, CDR2 FQGNSA. This CDR3 contains 14 residues. Losses at the gene ends were 4 bases for V and 6 bases for J; bases not matched to a gene: 4. The CDR3 DNA is TGTGCCAGCAGCTCCACCGGGGGGGCCGGGGAGCTGTTTTTT. It codes for CASSSTGGAGELFF.

The rearrangement uses TRBV10-3 and TRBJ2-1; TRBD2 might be the D (5 bases). V lost 2 bases to trimming and J lost 5 bases, with 16 bases between them. Germline loops: CDR1 ENHRY, CDR2 SYGVKD. This CDR3 is 16 amino acids long. The CDR3 sequence is CAISEEGQHYDNEQFF. The CDR3 coding sequence is TGTGCCATCAGTGAGGAGGGCCAACATTACGACAATGAGCAGTTCTTC.

This clonotype was detected a few times. The chain carries TRBV20-1 and TRBJ2-1; 10 bases agree with TRBD2. Trimming removed 0 bases from V and 8 bases from J; junction bases left unmatched: 7. CDR3 length: 15 residues. In germline, CDR1 is DFQATT, CDR2 SNEGSKA (reference sequence). The CDR3 DNA sequence: TGCAGTGCTAGAGATCACGATAGCGGGGGGTATGAGCAGTTCTTC. Its protein product is CSARDHDSGGYEQFF.

A few counts support this clonotype. V usage is TRBV28 and J usage is TRBJ2-2, with D maybe TRBD2 (6 bases). CDR1 is MDHEN, CDR2 SYDVKM, per germline. V was cut by 11 bases and J by 6 bases, with 10 bases left in between. The CDR3 covers 11 residues. The CDR3 reads CAGGFPGELFF. The CDR3 coding sequence is TGTGCCGGGGGGTTTCCCGGGGAGCTGTTTTTT.

The genes are TRBV7-8 and TRBJ2-7; a weak D match, TRBD1 (6 bases). The V gene's germline CDR1 is SGHVS and CDR2 FQNEAQ. The CDR3 is 15 residues long. Trimming took 5 bases from V and 2 from J, leaving 16 bases between them. The CDR3 coding sequence is TGTGCCAGCAGCGGCATGGGGGCGCCTCCCTACGAGCAGTACGTC. This codes for CASSGMGAPPYEQYV.

The V call is TRBV2, the J call TRBJ2-6; tentatively, D is TRBD1 or TRBD2 (5 bases each). CDR1 is SNHLY and CDR2 is FYNNEI in the germline V gene. The CDR3 covers 19 residues. V dropped 8 bases and J dropped 0 bases, with 23 bases sitting between them. The CDR3 region is CASRFYYGTRNSGANVLTF. Written as DNA, the CDR3 is TGTGCCAGCCGGTTCTACTACGGGACCCGCAACTCTGGGGCCAACGTCCTGACTTTC.

Many counts were recorded for this clonotype. This chain joins TRBV6-1 and TRBJ2-7, with a tentative D call TRBD2 (6 bases). V lost 1 base and J 2 bases, leaving 9 bases between the germline ends. The V gene's germline CDR1 is MNHNS and CDR2 SASEGT. The CDR3 covers 14 residues. The CDR3 region is CASSEGRGTYEQYF. The DNA for the CDR3 is TGTGCCAGCAGTGAAGGGCGGGGTACCTACGAGCAGTACTTC.

The chain carries TRBV7-2 and TRBJ1-2; 8 bases agree with TRBD1. The CDR3 sequence is 17 residues long. Germline loops: CDR1 SGHTA, CDR2 FQGNSA. V lost 1 base and J lost 4; bases outside the gene matches: 11. The CDR3 spells CASSLGVRPGQGYGYTF. The CDR3 DNA reads TGTGCCAGCAGCTTAGGAGTCCGGCCAGGACAGGGCTATGGCTACACCTTC.